The 13 T cell receptor beta chains presented below share a single source sample, sequenced in a study of blood T cell repertoires in COVID-19. The protocol was immunoSEQ multiplex PCR, while the TCRdb copy is restricted to in-frame clones and leaves out a portion. The table records fewer than 350,000 clones, around 90% of them present only once. Sequenced sample: peripheral blood. These receptors originate from a woman in her fifties or sixties with COVID-19, enrolled during active disease.

The chain recombines TRBV28 with TRBJ1-4; no reliable D call. This CDR3 has 15 residues. Germline CDR1 is MDHEN and CDR2 is SYDVKM. V lost 2 bases and J lost 5, with 12 bases in between. The CDR3 reads CASSLGRIANEKLFF. The CDR3 DNA follows: TGTGCCAGCAGTTTAGGGAGGATTGCCAATGAAAAACTGTTTTTT.

The V gene is TRBV6-5, the J gene TRBJ2-3; TRBD1 aligns across 8 bases. CDR3 length equals 15 residues. The junction had 8 bases not matched to a gene; V was cut back by 6 bases and J by 3 bases. Germline V CDR1 and CDR2: MNHEY, SVGAGI. CDR3 sequence reads: CASRPGGAGTDTQYF. The CDR3 nucleotides read TGTGCCAGCAGACCAGGGGGCGCGGGTACAGATACGCAGTATTTT.

The CDR3 sequence: CASSVLGGSTDTQYF. The CDR3 DNA reads TGCGCCAGCAGCGTTTTGGGGGGGAGCACAGATACGCAGTATTTT. The rearrangement uses TRBV5-1 and TRBJ2-3, with 7 positions matching TRBD2. CDR1 and CDR2 from the germline V gene are SGHRS and YFSETQ. The CDR3 consists of 15 residues. Trimming took 4 bases from V and 0 from J; bases not matched to a gene: 5.

The genes are TRBV19 and TRBJ1-1, with TRBD1 matching 7 bases. Germline V CDR1 and CDR2: LNHDA, SQIVND (reference sequence). The ends lost 7 bases at V and 10 bases at J; junction bases unmatched: 6. The length of the CDR3 is 11 residues. The CDR3 DNA follows: TGTGCCAGTATCCGACAGGGACGAGCTTTCTTT. Its translation is CASIRQGRAFF. Full variable domain (outside the CDR3, taken from reference TRBV19 and TRBJ1-1): DGGITQSPKYLFRKEGQNVTLSCEQNLNHDAMYWYRQDPGQGLRLIYYSQIVNDFQKGDIAEGYSVSREKKESFPLTVTSAQKNPTAFYLCASIRQGRAFFGQGTRLTVV.

J is TRBJ2-1 and V is TRBV5-1, with TRBD2 matching 7 bases. The CDR3 spans 14 residues. Germline V gene data show CDR1 as SGHRS and CDR2 as YFSETQ. The ends lost 4 bases at V and 5 bases at J; junction bases unmatched: 6. CDR3 DNA sequence: TGCGCCAGCAGCACTTTAGCGGGCAACAATGAGCAGTTCTTC. Protein: CASSTLAGNNEQFF. Variable domain in full (rest from reference TRBV5-1 and TRBJ2-1): KAGVTQTPRYLIKTRGQQVTLSCSPISGHRSVSWYQQTPGQGLQFLFEYFSETQRNKGNFPGRFSGRQFSNSRSEMNVSTLELGDSALYLCASSTLAGNNEQFFGPGTRLTVL.

V gene TRBV5-1 combines with J gene TRBJ2-1; TRBD2 matches at 14 bases. V shed 3 bases, J shed 7 bases, and the junction held 6 bases outside the gene matches. CDR1 and CDR2 from the germline V gene are SGHRS and YFSETQ. CDR3 length equals 16 residues. CDR3 in DNA: TGCGCCAGCAGCTCCAGACTAGCGGGGGGGGCGAATGAGCAGTTCTTC. Translating it yields CASSSRLAGGANEQFF.

As DNA, the CDR3 is TGTGCCAGCTCACAGGGATCGAATCGCAATTCACCCCTCCACTTT. It translates to CASSQGSNRNSPLHF. The chain links TRBV6-5 to TRBJ1-6; D perhaps matches TRBD1 (6 bases). The CDR3 is 15 residues long. V dropped 8 bases and J dropped 7 bases, with 18 bases sitting between them. Germline V CDR1 and CDR2: MNHEY, SVGAGI.

This clone has just one count. V and J are TRBV7-3 and TRBJ2-5; TRBD2 agrees at 11 bases. CDR1 and CDR2 (germline): SGHTA, FQGTGA. The V and J ends lost 3 bases and 5 bases, in that order; junction bases with no gene match: 5. The CDR3 is 15 amino acids. CDR3 loop: CASSFLAGGVETQYF. DNA for the CDR3: TGTGCCAGCAGCTTCCTAGCGGGGGGAGTGGAGACCCAGTACTTC.

This chain uses TRBV6-6 with TRBJ1-1; TRBD1 aligns across 10 bases. CDR1 MNHNY and CDR2 SVGAGI come from the germline V gene (reference sequence). CDR3 length: 14 amino acids. V lost 2 bases, J lost 6 bases, and 3 bases stayed unmatched. The CDR3 reads CASSYVTGGPEAFF. The DNA for the CDR3 is TGTGCCAGCAGTTACGTGACAGGGGGCCCTGAAGCTTTCTTT.

The J gene is TRBJ2-4, the V gene TRBV29-1, with 11 bases lining up with TRBD2. Germline CDR1 and CDR2: SQVTM and ANQGSEA. The CDR3 consists of 14 residues. V dropped 7 bases and J dropped 11; count of bases not matched to a gene: 13. In nucleotides, the CDR3 is TGCAGCGCACTAGGGACTAGCGGCCCGAGGGTTCAGTACTTC. This codes for CSALGTSGPRVQYF. Looking up the rest from reference TRBV29-1 and TRBJ2-4 gives the full variable domain: SAVISQKPSRDICQRGTSLTIQCQVDSQVTMMFWYRQQPGQSLTLIATANQGSEATYESGFVIDKFPISRPNLTFSTLTVSNMSPEDSSIYLCSALGTSGPRVQYFGAGTRLSVL.

This clone has more than one count but fewer than ten. This rearrangement joins TRBV5-4 to TRBJ1-3; unclear D gene. The CDR3 consists of 14 residues. Germline lookup yields CDR1 SGHNT and CDR2 YYREEE (reference sequence). Trimming stripped 2 bases from V and 0 bases from J, with 6 bases between. The CDR3 DNA follows: TGTGCCAGCAGCTTTGGCAACTCTGGAAACACCATATATTTT. Translated, it gives CASSFGNSGNTIYF.

The chain carries TRBV5-6 and TRBJ1-6; no reliable D call. CDR3 length equals 15 residues. The germline CDR1 and CDR2 sequences are SGHDT and YYEEEE. Deletions cut 1 base from V and 7 bases from J, with 12 bases between. The CDR3, as DNA: TGTGCCAGCAGCTTGAGGGAGGTGGGGAATTCACCCCTCCACTTT. Amino acid sequence: CASSLREVGNSPLHF.

V and J are TRBV2 and TRBJ1-2; 9 bases map to TRBD1. The CDR3 runs 13 residues. CDR1 and CDR2 (germline): SNHLY, FYNNEI. V shed 6 bases and J 7 bases; nucleotides not matched to a gene: 6. DNA of the CDR3: TGTGCCAGCAGGGGGGACAGGGATGGTGGCTACACCTTC. Translation: CASRGDRDGGYTF.